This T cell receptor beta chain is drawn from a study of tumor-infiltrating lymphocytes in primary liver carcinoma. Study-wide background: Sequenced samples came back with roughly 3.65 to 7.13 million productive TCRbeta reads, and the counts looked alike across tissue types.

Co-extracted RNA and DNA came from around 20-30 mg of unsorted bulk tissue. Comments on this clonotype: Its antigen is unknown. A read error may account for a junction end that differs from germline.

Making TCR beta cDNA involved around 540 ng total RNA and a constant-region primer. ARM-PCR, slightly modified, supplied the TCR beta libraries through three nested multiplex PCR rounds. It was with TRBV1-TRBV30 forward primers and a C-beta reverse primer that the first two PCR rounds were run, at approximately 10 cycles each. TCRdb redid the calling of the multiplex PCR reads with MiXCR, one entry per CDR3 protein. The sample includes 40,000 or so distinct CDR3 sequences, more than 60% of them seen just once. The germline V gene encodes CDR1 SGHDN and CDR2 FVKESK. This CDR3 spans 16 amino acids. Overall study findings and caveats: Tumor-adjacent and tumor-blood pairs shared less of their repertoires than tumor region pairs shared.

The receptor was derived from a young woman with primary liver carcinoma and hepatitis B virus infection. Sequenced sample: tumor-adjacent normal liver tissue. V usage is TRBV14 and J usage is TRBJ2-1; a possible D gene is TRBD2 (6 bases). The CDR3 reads CSSSQVGSGPSNEQFF. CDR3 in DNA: TGTTCCAGTAGCCAAGTAGGAAGCGGGCCTTCGAATGAGCAGTTCTTC.